This T cell receptor beta chain derives from a study of blood T cell repertoires in COVID-19. Study-wide background: From the United States, Italy and Spain came samples of acute and convalescent COVID-19. T cells, B-cell-depleted T cells, or PBMCs supplied cDNA or gDNA.

The table came from immunoSEQ multiplex PCR; TCRdb's copy has only in-frame clones and leaves some out. The table has around 300,000 clones, 75% to 90% seen once; the top ten hold approximately 11%. Germline V gives CDR1 GTSNPN, CDR2 SVGIG (reference sequence). The CDR3 is made up of 14 amino acids. V lost 2 bases, J lost 1 base, and 11 bases lay in between. The rearrangement links TRBV30 to TRBJ1-2; D gene unclear. Material: peripheral blood. This clonotype was obtained from a woman in her 70s with acute or convalescent COVID-19. The CDR3 coding sequence is TGTGCCTGGAGTCGGCGGGGATTTAACTATGGCTACACCTTC. Protein sequence: CAWSRRGFNYGYTF.